This T cell receptor beta chain was sequenced during a study of T cells in Graves' hyperthyroidism and ophthalmopathy. Exclusion criteria comprised uncontrolled infection, other autoimmune disease, pregnancy or lactation. Thyroid ultrasound, orbital computed tomography, clinical symptoms, and serum thyroxine and TRAb underpinned diagnoses. Using RNA transcripts as the source, TCR beta CDR3 regions were amplified. First-round RT-PCR of the TCR CDR3 relied on the HTBI primer set. TCRdb processed the multiplex PCR reads anew with MiXCR; each CDR3 protein has one entry. The sample contains 450,000 to 700,000 distinct CDR3 sequences, approximately 44% of which appear only once. As for this clonotype: Its specificity is not known.

General observations from the study: From stable hyperthyroidism, ophthalmopathy was set apart by a 13 V-J model. With a median lead of around 6.7 months before onset, the model predicted ophthalmopathy.

Material: peripheral blood or thyroid tissue (not recorded which). The clonotype originates from an adult woman with Graves' disease, either hyperthyroidism or ophthalmopathy (not recorded which).

The CDR3 reads CASSADPSTDTQYF. CDR3 in DNA: TGTGCCAGCAGCGCCGACCCTAGCACAGATACGCAGTATTTT. The chain joins TRBV5-4 to TRBJ2-3; D is uncertain. CDR1 SGHNT and CDR2 YYREEE come from the germline V gene (reference sequence). There are 14 residues in the CDR3. Trimming left V 4 bases short and J 0 bases short, with 9 bases between.